This passage covers 27 T cell receptor beta chains from one sample sequenced in a study of T cells expressing NK-cell markers (TCRdb year 2020). To prepare the library, 5' RACE was applied. These reads were obtained on an Illumina HiSeq 2000. The reads went through TCRdb reprocessing, and each CDR3 protein sequence gets one entry with no DNA. The sample table records a few hundred thousand distinct CDR3 sequences. Around 0.42% of the sample is held by the ten biggest clonotypes. Sequencing was carried out using blood T cells: a sorted CD56 or NKG2C T cell subset, CD4+ or CD8+ T cells, or bulk PBMC T cells (not recorded which). Every receptor here comes from a man between 18 and 35 years old in good health. Donor details come from another sample of the same person, matched by shared clones.

J is TRBJ1-1 and V is TRBV20-1; TCRdb's D call, TRBD1, is unchecked because there is no DNA. The CDR3 contains 15 residues. The germline V gene has CDR1 DFQATT and CDR2 SNEGSKA (reference sequence). The CDR3 protein is CSASQERGLGTEAFF.

The V and J genes are TRBV7-8 and TRBJ2-2; TCRdb picks TRBD1, but there is no DNA to check that call. Germline CDR1 reads SGHVS; CDR2 reads FQNEAQ. The length of the CDR3 is 16 residues. CDR3 protein: CASSLVGATGTGELFF. Combining the CDR3 with reference TRBV7-8 and TRBJ2-2 gives the whole variable domain GAGVSQSPRYKVAKRGQDVALRCDPISGHVSLFWYQQALGQGPEFLTYFQNEAQLDKSGLPSDRFFAERPEGSVSTLKIQRTQQEDSAVYLCASSLVGATGTGELFFGEGSRLTVL.

The chain couples TRBV6-5 to TRBJ1-4. There are 16 residues in the CDR3. Germline lookup yields CDR1 MNHEY and CDR2 SVGAGI. The CDR3 is CASSYLGPKGNEKLFF.

This rearrangement joins TRBV12-3 or TRBV12-4 to TRBJ2-5. The CDR3 is 14 residues long. The CDR3 sequence is CASSVDGIEETQYF.

The chain combines TRBV12-3 or TRBV12-4 with TRBJ2-3; TCRdb calls TRBD2, which cannot be checked without DNA. This CDR3 spans 15 amino acids. The chain's CDR3 is CASSPVAGGGDTQYF.

The rearrangement joins TRBV20-1 to TRBJ2-4; with no DNA, the TCRdb D assignment of TRBD2 cannot be verified. The CDR3 has 15 amino acids. Germline V gene lookup returns CDR1 DFQATT and CDR2 SNEGSKA (reference sequence). The CDR3 loop reads CSASPLAVAKNIQYF.

The V call is TRBV2, the J call TRBJ1-1. CDR1 and CDR2 (germline): SNHLY, FYNNEI. The CDR3 loop spans 13 amino acids. The CDR3 region is CASKGDSGKWAFF.

The chain recombines TRBV12-3 or TRBV12-4 with TRBJ2-2; TCRdb outputs TRBD1, but without DNA this stays unchecked. This CDR3 has 14 amino acids. The CDR3 protein is CASSLAGGSGELFF.

The V and J genes are TRBV10-3 and TRBJ1-5. The CDR3 runs to 15 residues. Germline V gives CDR1 ENHRY, CDR2 SYGVKD. The chain's CDR3 is CAISELGTSGQPQHF.

V is TRBV29-1 and J is TRBJ2-7; checking the TCRdb D call of TRBD2 is not possible without DNA. Germline CDR1 and CDR2: SQVTM and ANQGSEA. The CDR3 totals 15 residues. The CDR3 spells CSAQGLWKENYEQYF.

J is TRBJ2-1 and V is TRBV12-3 or TRBV12-4. There are 15 residues in the CDR3. The chain's CDR3 is CASSFWGFWGNEQFF.

The chain carries TRBV14 and TRBJ2-1; TCRdb proposes TRBD2, but this gene call is untestable without DNA. This CDR3 has 15 amino acids. CDR1 SGHDN and CDR2 FVKESK come from the germline V gene. CDR3 protein: CASSQIAGLYNEQFF. Filled out from reference TRBV14 and TRBJ2-1, the complete variable domain reads EAGVTQFPSHSVIEKGQTVTLRCDPISGHDNLYWYRRVMGKEIKFLLHFVKESKQDESGMPNNRFLAERTGGTYSTLKVQPAELEDSGVYFCASSQIAGLYNEQFFGPGTRLTVL.

This chain's CDR3 is CASSLSGVYYGYTF. The rearrangement links TRBV12-3 or TRBV12-4 to TRBJ1-2; TCRdb's D call, TRBD1, is unchecked because there is no DNA. The CDR3 has 14 amino acids.

The genes are TRBV9 and TRBJ2-1; TCRdb's D call, TRBD2, is unchecked because there is no DNA. This CDR3 has 15 residues. Germline loops: CDR1 SGDLS, CDR2 YYNGEE. The CDR3 reads CASSVATGGLHEQFF.

The chain is built from TRBV7-9 and TRBJ2-3; TCRdb's assignment of TRBD2 cannot be checked, as there is no DNA. The length of the CDR3 is 14 residues. Germline assignment: CDR1 SEHNR and CDR2 FQNEAQ (reference sequence). Here the CDR3 reads CASQGLSSTDTQYF.

The chain joins TRBV4-1 to TRBJ2-5; the TCRdb D gene call, TRBD1, has no DNA to confirm it. The CDR3 consists of 16 residues. In germline, CDR1 is MGHRA, CDR2 YSYEKL. Here the CDR3 reads CASSQGLGTAQETQYF.

The genes are TRBV29-1 and TRBJ2-3; without DNA, the TCRdb call of TRBD1 cannot be checked. CDR3 size: 14 residues. CDR1 and CDR2 from the germline V gene are SQVTM and ANQGSEA. CDR3 sequence: CSMGRVRGADTQYF.

The J gene is TRBJ1-4, the V gene TRBV12-3 or TRBV12-4; TCRdb lists TRBD1, though no DNA is available to test this call. CDR3 size: 18 residues. The CDR3: CASSLRGGGTATNEKLFF.

CDR3 residues: CASGEGGVYGYTF. V and J are TRBV28 and TRBJ1-2; TCRdb's assignment of TRBD1 cannot be checked, as there is no DNA. The germline gives CDR1 MDHEN, CDR2 SYDVKM. CDR3 length: 13 amino acids.

The V gene is TRBV5-6, the J gene TRBJ2-2. This CDR3 is built from 14 residues. CDR1 SGHDT and CDR2 YYEEEE come from the germline V gene. The CDR3 sequence: CASSLFLNTGELFF.

The chain couples TRBV6-1 to TRBJ2-5; TCRdb outputs TRBD2, but without DNA this stays unchecked. CDR1 and CDR2 from the germline V gene are MNHNS and SASEGT. The CDR3 extends over 17 amino acids. The CDR3 sequence: CASRSELAGGPGETQYF.

V is TRBV14 and J is TRBJ2-5; TCRdb gives TRBD1 as the D gene, but with no DNA this cannot be confirmed. Germline V gene sequence: CDR1 SGHDN, CDR2 FVKESK. The CDR3 length is 14 residues. CDR3 sequence reads: CASSQPGQGQTQYF.

The chain couples TRBV12-3 or TRBV12-4 to TRBJ2-7. This CDR3 region has 14 residues. CDR3 in amino acids: CASSLAGSIYEQYF.

This chain joins TRBV20-1 and TRBJ2-1; absent DNA, TCRdb's TRBD1 call cannot be checked. CDR1 and CDR2 (germline): DFQATT, SNEGSKA (reference sequence). This CDR3 comprises 13 residues. CDR3 in amino acids: CSARTPGVNEQFF.

CDR3 sequence reads: CASSYSRLADPDTQYF. V and J are TRBV6-5 and TRBJ2-3; no DNA is available, so the TRBD2 call from TCRdb remains unchecked. The CDR3 covers 16 residues. Germline CDR1 reads MNHEY; CDR2 reads SVGAGI.

The rearrangement uses TRBV5-4 and TRBJ2-5. CDR1 and CDR2 (germline): SGHNT, YYREEE (reference sequence). The CDR3 is made up of 14 amino acids. The CDR3 reads CASSLESNQETQYF.

The chain uses TRBV7-9 and TRBJ2-1; the D call of TRBD2 rests on TCRdb alone, since no DNA is present to check it. Germline CDR1 is SEHNR and CDR2 is FQNEAQ (reference sequence). This CDR3 is 13 amino acids long. The chain's CDR3 is CASWTSGSDEQFF.